Listed here is a single T cell receptor beta chain. Its antigen remains unidentified. V was cut by 0 bases and J by 3 bases, with 12 bases left in between. The length of the CDR3 is 15 residues. In germline, CDR1 is MGHRA, CDR2 YSYEKL. Unique molecular identifiers were incorporated during preparation of the TCRbeta library. TCRdb called the PCR reads again in MiXCR, with one record for every CDR3 protein. The sample has about a million distinct CDR3 sequences, 25% to 30% seen once; the top ten hold about 28%. This sample is part of a study of T-cell reconstitution after alpha-beta-depleted transplantation in children. Whole-study results and caveats: It was reported that alpha-beta T cells came from several hundred expanded graft clones (about two months after transplant). Newly generated T cells supplied most T-cell counts and diversity one year post-transplant.

The material sequenced was PBMCs, mostly from graft donor cells, taken 360 days after TCRalphabeta/CD19-depleted stem cell transplant. V usage is TRBV4-1 and J usage is TRBJ2-7; D call uncertain. The receptor's source is a boy in the first two years of life who had a stem cell transplant for SCID, so the T cells may come from the graft donor. Here the CDR3 DNA reads TGCGCCAGCAGCCAAGATCAGAATATACTCTACGAGCAGTACTTC. Translating it yields CASSQDQNILYEQYF.